The 2 T cell receptor beta chains given below trace back to one sample, sequenced in a study of T-cell memory formation after mild COVID-19. TCRdb reanalysed the 5' RACE reads using MiXCR and keeps one entry per CDR3 protein. The sample yields 200,000 to 250,000 distinct CDR3 sequences, roughly 10% seen once. The specimen sequenced was PBMCs or a T cell subset sorted from them (not recorded which). The receptors were sampled from a man in his late teens or twenties who had mild COVID-19 (a few samples of this study predate the infection). Cell type and time point are not known.

The chain couples TRBV20-1 to TRBJ2-2; D may be TRBD2 (6 bases). The length of the CDR3 is 15 residues. Germline V gene sequence: CDR1 DFQATT, CDR2 SNEGSKA (reference sequence). The V end was cut by 4 bases, the J end by 0 bases, with 12 bases between. CDR3 sequence: CSATSEQANTGELFF. The CDR3 DNA reads as TGCAGTGCTACTAGCGAACAGGCGAACACCGGGGAGCTGTTTTTT.

The V call is TRBV4-2, the J call TRBJ2-5; TRBD2 aligns across 8 bases. CDR1 and CDR2 (germline): LGHNA, YNFKEQ. V was clipped by 0 bases and J by 4 bases; unmatched bases: 19. This CDR3 comprises 20 residues. CDR3: CASSQDPSSGGPTPRETQYF. The CDR3, as DNA: TGTGCCAGCAGCCAAGATCCGTCCAGCGGGGGACCCACCCCGCGAGAGACCCAGTACTTC.